Reported below is one TCR beta chain. Its cognate antigen has yet to be identified. Base qualities are not recorded, but no much larger clone differs from it by a single base. The entry originates in a study of identical twins (dated by TCRdb to the mid-2010s). For the wider study: To test whether fetal clonotypes persist, the study used deep sequencing on TCR alpha and beta repertoires from monozygotic twins, unrelated adults of various ages, and cord blood. Replicate twin experiments were performed at different times using different library preparation protocols to rule out contamination.

V lost 6 bases and J lost 0 bases; the stretch between them is 12 bases long. The germline V gene supplies CDR1 MNHNS and CDR2 SASEGT. The CDR3 goes from the cysteine to the phenylalanine over 15 residues. Only the CDR3 portion is preserved as DNA: 45 bases, with reading frame beginning at the first base. The library was built by means of 5' RACE. This sample was sequenced with an Illumina HiSeq 2000. A universal primer binding site was added through template switching, and the final cDNA carried a unique molecular identifier so that TCR cDNA molecules could be counted accurately. First-strand cDNA for TCR alpha and beta chains was synthesized from specific primers in the conserved constant-segment region. Each cDNA library was double barcoded, with a SMART-Mk sample barcode plus Illumina barcodes, to control for contamination. TruSeq adapter sequences, together with Illumina sample barcodes, were added in two successive PCR steps. The Illumina HiSeq platform was used with custom primers to sequence TCR alpha and beta cDNA libraries. In the authors' own workflow: Raw reads were processed with MiGEC to extract unique molecular identifiers, and MiXCR was used to determine CDR3 positions. Recombination models were inferred per individual with the repgenHMM and IGoR tools using an EM algorithm. The analysis of shared clonotypes was done with the tcR package in R, with sharing normalized by the product of cloneset sizes. To study raw recombination free of thymic and clonal selection effects, out-of-frame nonproductive sequences were analyzed. In TCRdb, the public reads were trimmed at Q25 with fastp and aligned with MiXCR, with productive beta chains retained. Entries are consolidated by CDR3 protein sequence, retaining the most common genes and DNA. Clone size and V and J calls follow TCRdb, not the original study. The sample table shows hundreds of thousands of distinct CDR3 sequences, and 21% are seen once. Approximately 4.3% of the sample is held by the ten biggest clonotypes.

The research as a whole found: A weaker excess of twin sharing was found in beta out-of-frame sequences because the signal-to-noise ratio was lowered by fewer shared sequences. In monozygotic twins, out-of-frame TCR alpha sharing was systematically underestimated by recombination models, although the models agreed with sharing between unrelated individuals. Zero-insertion analyses could be partly confounded by invariant T cells such as MAIT and iNKT, although diverse VJ usage argued against such confounding for most clonotypes. Because the same donors could not be followed over many years, the conclusions depended on cross-sectional statistical analysis. Compared with coincidental sharing between unrelated individuals, an excess of low generation-probability sequences was observed among out-of-frame TCR alpha sequences shared between twins. Fewer insertions were carried by abundant cord blood beta clonotypes, a similar but weaker trend appeared in young adult naive repertoires, and no such trend appeared in memory repertoires.

Every donor in the study was a healthy Caucasian. The twin cohort consisted of three pairs of female monozygotic twins, all aged about 18 to 30 years. Peripheral blood mononuclear cells were used as the source from which RNA for TCR libraries was isolated. These same data were also listed under a study on T cells expressing NK-cell markers. As that second study puts it: Three sorted T-cell subsets (CD3+CD56+NKG2C+, CD3+CD56+NKG2C- and CD3+CD56-NKG2C+) from several donors had their TCR beta-chain repertoires profiled. Of the eight sequenced donors, seven were found to be HCMV-seropositive and one was found to be HCMV-seronegative. To restrict sorting to alphabetaTCR-expressing T cells, an anti-gammadeltaTCR antibody was added in several experiments. In several donors, the dominant CD3+CD56+NKG2C+ clonotypes ranked among the top 10 CD8+ clonotypes, making up about 1.0-7.5% of CD8+ T cells. Those dominant clonotypes were again the most abundant among CD3+CD56-NKG2C+ cells in a handful of donors, at about 25-60.1%. It remained unclear whether the expanded NKG2C-expressing T cell clones were specific for HCMV antigens. Randomly selected healthy volunteers, three men and five women, were used as the eight sequenced donors. A commercial ELISA kit detecting HCMV-specific IgG in serum was used to determine HCMV serostatus. For six donors, bulk peripheral blood T-cell repertoires were additionally sequenced from unsorted PBMC. MIGEC was used to demultiplex reads and group the reads by UMI, and MiTCR was used to assemble and quantify clonotypes. To exclude erroneous sequences, any TCR cDNA sequence not supported by at least two reads was discarded. Downstream repertoire analysis used the tcR package, and clonotypes were matched across fractions by CDR3 nucleotide sequence plus V segment. VDJmatch was used to annotate antigen specificity against VDJdb, with one amino acid substitution in CDR3 allowed.

This receptor was taken from a woman between 18 and 29 years old in good health. The sequenced material came from PBMCs. This sequence uses TRBV6-1 and TRBJ1-3; the D gene remains uncertain. Here the CDR3 is given as CASSRTALSGNTIYF. The base sequence is TGTGCCAGCAGCAGGACGGCCCTCTCTGGAAACACCATATATTTT.